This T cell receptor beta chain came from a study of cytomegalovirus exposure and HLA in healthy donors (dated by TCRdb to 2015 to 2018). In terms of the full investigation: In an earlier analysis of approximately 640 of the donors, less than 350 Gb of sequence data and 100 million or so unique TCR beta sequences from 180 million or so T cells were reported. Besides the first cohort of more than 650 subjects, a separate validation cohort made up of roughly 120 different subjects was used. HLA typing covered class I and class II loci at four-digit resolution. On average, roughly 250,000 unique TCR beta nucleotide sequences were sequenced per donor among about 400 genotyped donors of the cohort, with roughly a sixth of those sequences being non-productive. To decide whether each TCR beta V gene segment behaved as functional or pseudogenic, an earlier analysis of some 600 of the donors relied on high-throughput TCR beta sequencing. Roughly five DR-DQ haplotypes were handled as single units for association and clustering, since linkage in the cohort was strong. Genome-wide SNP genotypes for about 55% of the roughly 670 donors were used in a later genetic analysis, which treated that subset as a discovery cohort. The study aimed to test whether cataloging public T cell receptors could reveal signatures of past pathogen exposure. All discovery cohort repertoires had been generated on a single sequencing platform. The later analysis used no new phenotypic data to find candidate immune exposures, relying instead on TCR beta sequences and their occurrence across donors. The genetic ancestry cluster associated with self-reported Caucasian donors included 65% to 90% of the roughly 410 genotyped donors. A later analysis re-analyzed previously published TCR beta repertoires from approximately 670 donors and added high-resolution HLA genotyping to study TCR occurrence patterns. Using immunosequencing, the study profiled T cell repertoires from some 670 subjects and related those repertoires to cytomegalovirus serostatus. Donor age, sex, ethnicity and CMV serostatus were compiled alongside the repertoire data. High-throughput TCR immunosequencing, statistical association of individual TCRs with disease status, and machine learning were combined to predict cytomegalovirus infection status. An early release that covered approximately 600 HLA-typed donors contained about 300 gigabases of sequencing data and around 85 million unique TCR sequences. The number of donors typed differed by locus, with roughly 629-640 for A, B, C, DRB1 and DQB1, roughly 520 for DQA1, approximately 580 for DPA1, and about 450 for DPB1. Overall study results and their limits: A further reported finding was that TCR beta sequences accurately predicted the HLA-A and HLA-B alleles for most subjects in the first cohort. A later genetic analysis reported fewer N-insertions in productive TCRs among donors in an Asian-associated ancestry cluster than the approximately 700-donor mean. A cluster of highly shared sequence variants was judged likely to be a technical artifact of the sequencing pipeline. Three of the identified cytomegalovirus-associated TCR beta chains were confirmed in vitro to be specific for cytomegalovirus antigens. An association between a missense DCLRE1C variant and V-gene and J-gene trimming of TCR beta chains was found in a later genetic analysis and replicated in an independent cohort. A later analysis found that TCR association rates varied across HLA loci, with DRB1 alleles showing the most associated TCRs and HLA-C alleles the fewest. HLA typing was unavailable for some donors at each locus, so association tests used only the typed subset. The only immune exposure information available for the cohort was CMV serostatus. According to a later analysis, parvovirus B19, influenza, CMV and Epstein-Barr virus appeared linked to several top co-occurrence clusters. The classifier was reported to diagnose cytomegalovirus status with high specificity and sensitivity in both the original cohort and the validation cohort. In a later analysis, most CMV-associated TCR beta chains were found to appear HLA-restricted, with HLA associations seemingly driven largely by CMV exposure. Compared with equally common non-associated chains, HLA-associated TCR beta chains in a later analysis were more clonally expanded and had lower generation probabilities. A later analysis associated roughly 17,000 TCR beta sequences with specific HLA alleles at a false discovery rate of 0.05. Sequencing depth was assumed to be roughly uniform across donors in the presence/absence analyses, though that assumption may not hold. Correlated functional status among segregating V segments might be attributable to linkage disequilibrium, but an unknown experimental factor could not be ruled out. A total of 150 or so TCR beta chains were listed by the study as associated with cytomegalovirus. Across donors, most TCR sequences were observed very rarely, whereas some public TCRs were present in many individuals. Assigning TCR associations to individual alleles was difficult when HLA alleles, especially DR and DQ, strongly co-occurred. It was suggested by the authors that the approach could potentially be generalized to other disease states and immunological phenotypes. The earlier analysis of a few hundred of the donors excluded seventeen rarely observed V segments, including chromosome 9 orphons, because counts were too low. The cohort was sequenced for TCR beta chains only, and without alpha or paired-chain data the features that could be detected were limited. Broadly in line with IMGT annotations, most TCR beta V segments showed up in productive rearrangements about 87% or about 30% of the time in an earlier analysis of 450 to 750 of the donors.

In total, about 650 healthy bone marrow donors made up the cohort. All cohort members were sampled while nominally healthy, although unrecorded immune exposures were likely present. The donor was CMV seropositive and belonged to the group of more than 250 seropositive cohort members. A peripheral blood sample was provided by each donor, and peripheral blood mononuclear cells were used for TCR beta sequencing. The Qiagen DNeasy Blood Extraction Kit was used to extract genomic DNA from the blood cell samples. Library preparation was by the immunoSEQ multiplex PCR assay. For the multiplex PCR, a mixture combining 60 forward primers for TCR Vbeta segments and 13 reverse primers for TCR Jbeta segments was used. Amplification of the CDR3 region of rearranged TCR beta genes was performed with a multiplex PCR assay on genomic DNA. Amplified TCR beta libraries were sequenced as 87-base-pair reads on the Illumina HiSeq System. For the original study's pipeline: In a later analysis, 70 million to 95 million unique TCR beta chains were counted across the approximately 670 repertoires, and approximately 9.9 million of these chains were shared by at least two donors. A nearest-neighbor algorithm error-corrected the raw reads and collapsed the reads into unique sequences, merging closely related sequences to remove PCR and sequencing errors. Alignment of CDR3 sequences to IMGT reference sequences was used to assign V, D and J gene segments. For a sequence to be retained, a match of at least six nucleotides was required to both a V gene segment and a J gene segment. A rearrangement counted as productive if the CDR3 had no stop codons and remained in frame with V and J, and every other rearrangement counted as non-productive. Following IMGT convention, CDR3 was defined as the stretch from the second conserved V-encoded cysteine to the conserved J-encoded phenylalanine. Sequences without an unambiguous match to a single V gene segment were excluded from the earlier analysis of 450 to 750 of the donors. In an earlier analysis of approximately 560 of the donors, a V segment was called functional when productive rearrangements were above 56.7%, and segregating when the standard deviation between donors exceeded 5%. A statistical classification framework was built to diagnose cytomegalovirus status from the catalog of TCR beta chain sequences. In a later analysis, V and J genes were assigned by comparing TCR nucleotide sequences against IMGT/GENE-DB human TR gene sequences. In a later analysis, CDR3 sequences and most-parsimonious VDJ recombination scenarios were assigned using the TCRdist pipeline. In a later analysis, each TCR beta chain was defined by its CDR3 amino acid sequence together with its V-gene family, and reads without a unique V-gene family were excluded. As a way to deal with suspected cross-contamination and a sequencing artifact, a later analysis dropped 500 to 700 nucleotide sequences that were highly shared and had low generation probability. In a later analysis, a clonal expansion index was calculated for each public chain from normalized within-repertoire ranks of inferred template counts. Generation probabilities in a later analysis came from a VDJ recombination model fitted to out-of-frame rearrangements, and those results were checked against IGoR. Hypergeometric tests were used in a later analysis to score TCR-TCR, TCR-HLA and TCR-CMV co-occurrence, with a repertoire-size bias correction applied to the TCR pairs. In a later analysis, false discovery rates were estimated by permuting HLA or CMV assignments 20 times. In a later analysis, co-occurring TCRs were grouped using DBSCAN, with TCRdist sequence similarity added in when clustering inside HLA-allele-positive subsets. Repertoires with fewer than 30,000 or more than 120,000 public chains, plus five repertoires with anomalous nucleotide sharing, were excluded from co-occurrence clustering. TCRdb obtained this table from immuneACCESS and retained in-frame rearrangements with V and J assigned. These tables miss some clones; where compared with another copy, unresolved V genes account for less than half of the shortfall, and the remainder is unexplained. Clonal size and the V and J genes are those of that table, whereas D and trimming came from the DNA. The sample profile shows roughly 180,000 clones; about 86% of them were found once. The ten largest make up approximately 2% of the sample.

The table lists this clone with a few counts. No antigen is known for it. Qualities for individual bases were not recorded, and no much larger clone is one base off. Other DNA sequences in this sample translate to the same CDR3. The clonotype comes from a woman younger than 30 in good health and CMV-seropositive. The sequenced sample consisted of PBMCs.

Here the CDR3 is given as CASSLLSSYNEQFF. The DNA sequence is given as TGTGCCAGCAGTTTACTGAGCTCCTACAATGAGCAGTTCTTC. This sequence uses TRBV27 and TRBJ2-1, with the D gene too uncertain to name. From the cysteine up to the phenylalanine, the CDR3 has a length of 14 residues. Of the read, only the CDR3 DNA is kept; its 42 bases are in frame from base 1. CDR1 MNHEY and CDR2 SMNVEV were looked up in the germline V gene (reference sequence). The V and J ends are trimmed by 2 bases and 0 bases, leaving 5 bases between them.